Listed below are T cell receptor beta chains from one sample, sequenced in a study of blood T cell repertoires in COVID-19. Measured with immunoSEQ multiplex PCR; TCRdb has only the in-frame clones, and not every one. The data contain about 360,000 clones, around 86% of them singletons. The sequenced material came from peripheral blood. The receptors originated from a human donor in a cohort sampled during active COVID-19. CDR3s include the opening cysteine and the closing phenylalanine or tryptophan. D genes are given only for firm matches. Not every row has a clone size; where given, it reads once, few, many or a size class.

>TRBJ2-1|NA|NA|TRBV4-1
CASSQEVRGYNEQFF
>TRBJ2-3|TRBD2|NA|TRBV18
CASSPPGLTSQDTQYF
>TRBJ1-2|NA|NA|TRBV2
CASSEWRTPNNYGYTF
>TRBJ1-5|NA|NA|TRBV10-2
CASSEAPRNQPQHF
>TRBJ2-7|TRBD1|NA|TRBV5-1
CASSSIRRDSKYEQYF
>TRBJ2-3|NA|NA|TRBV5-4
CASSLKSEKDTQYF
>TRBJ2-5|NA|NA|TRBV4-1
CASSERPKYQETQYF
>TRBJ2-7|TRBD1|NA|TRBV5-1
CASSSGQAGEQYF
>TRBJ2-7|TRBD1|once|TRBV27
CASSHRQGAQYEQYF
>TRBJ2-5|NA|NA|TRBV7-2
CASSPGVGVEGTQYF
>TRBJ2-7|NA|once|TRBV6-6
CASRPVRESYEQYF
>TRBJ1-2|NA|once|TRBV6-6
CASRGEDSLYGYTF
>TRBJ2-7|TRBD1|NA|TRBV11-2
CASSSGQGSYEQYF
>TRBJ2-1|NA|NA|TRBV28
CASTSRPGQGVAGGRNEQFF
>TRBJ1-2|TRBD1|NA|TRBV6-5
CASAGGTVYGYTF
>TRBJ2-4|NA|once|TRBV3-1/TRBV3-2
CASSHSLEGIQYF
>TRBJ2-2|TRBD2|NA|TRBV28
CASRPTGLAGGPSGELFF
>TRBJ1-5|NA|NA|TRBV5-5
CASSLGQYQPQHF
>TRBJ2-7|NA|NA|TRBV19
CASSAGKTYEQYF
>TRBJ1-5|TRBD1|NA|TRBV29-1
CSVRQGGSGQPQHF
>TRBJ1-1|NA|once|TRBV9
CASSVGGVNTEAFF
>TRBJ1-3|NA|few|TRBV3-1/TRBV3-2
CASSQDAVSGNTIYF